The clone carrying this T cell receptor beta chain was seen just once. What it binds is unknown. The data were obtained in a study of cytomegalovirus exposure and HLA in healthy donors. Produced via immunoSEQ multiplex PCR; TCRdb's table is partial and in-frame only. This sample has some 170,000 clones, with about 96% found just once. Study results and caveats: Reports indicated that the classifier achieved high specificity and sensitivity in diagnosing cytomegalovirus status. Whilst most TCR sequences proved rare, a subset of public TCRs occurred across many donors. Altogether, 150 to 200 TCR beta chains were recorded as cytomegalovirus-associated. Testing in vitro showed a few CMV-associated chains specific for CMV antigens.

The TCR sequence derives from a woman between 18 and 30 years old in good health and CMV-seronegative. Specimen: PBMCs.

The CDR3 region has the DNA TGTGCCAGCAGCTTATATGTAAGCGGGGGAAAGTACAATGAGCAGTTCTTC. It is translated as CASSLYVSGGKYNEQFF. The rearrangement links TRBV7-3 to TRBJ2-1; TRBD2 matches 8 bases. V was clipped by 2 bases and J by 4 bases; unmatched bases: 10. This CDR3 is 17 amino acids long. Per the germline V gene, CDR1 is SGHTA and CDR2 is FQGTGA.